The clone carrying this TCR beta chain was observed many times. Its antigen is not known. TCR beta CDR3 sequences were amplified from RNA transcripts. First-round RT-PCR with HTBI primers amplified the TCR CDR3 region. TCRdb redid the calling of the multiplex PCR reads with MiXCR, one entry per CDR3 protein. Altogether about 260,000 distinct CDR3 sequences are present, around 15% being singletons, with the ten largest covering 25% to 30%. This record belongs to a study of T cells in Graves' hyperthyroidism and ophthalmopathy. About the research overall: Upon initial diagnosis and before any treatment, peripheral blood was collected. Findings and limits, study-wide: A 13 V-J model separated ophthalmopathy from stable hyperthyroidism.

Thyroid ultrasound and orbital computed tomography, with clinical symptoms and serum thyroxine and TRAb, informed diagnoses. The PBMCs were sourced from fresh peripheral blood (about 9.7 ml). Germline CDR1 reads DFQATT; CDR2 reads SNEGSKA (reference sequence). The CDR3 extends over 12 amino acids. V was pared by 6 bases and J by 3 bases, with 12 bases between. The TCR comes from a woman aged 18-35 years with Graves' ophthalmopathy. Material: blood. The J gene is TRBJ2-7, the V gene TRBV20-1; D perhaps matches TRBD2 (6 bases). DNA of the CDR3: TGCAGTGCCTCGCGGGGAGGCTACGAGCAGTACTTC. As protein: CSASRGGYEQYF.